This T cell receptor (beta chain) was sequenced for a study of OX40 agonist ivuxolimab in advanced cancers. Looking at the study overall: Ivuxolimab, an antibody acting as an agonist of OX40 (CD134), was used to treat patients. General observations from the study: CD8+ T cells (on average) carried more expanded clones than CD4+ T cells. Low clonal expansion, among the lowest seen, marked partial responders at 0.1-3.0 mg/kg.

About this clone itself: Its antigen is not known.

Blood was sampled at baseline, cycle 4 day 1, and cycle 7 day 1. TCRdb's table, derived via immunoSEQ multiplex PCR, lists solely in-frame clones and lacks some. The repertoire holds over 65,000 clones, with about 85% as singletons. Germline CDR1 SGHNT, CDR2 YYREEE (reference sequence). The CDR3 is 14 amino acids. The ends lost 3 bases at V and 2 bases at J; junction bases unmatched: 3. The V and J genes are TRBV5-4 and TRBJ2-5; 8 nucleotides match TRBD1. This specimen consisted of CD4+ or CD8+ T cells sorted from blood, obtained in a trial of the OX40 agonist ivuxolimab. This TCR was sampled from an adult with an advanced solid tumor such as melanoma, head and neck, liver or kidney cancer. The CDR3 sequence is CASSSHRGQETQYF. CDR3 sequence (DNA): TGTGCCAGCAGCTCTCACAGGGGGCAAGAGACCCAGTACTTC.